The 9 T cell receptor beta chains given below trace back to one sample, sequenced in a study of T cells in Graves' hyperthyroidism and ophthalmopathy. Amplification of TCR beta CDR3 regions was performed using RNA transcripts as template. A first-round RT-PCR of the TCR CDR3 used the HTBI primer set. In TCRdb, the multiplex PCR reads were re-called with MiXCR into one record per CDR3 protein. The repertoire includes 350,000 to 500,000 distinct CDR3 sequences, about 13% of them detected once, and 5.3% sits in the top ten. The sequencing input was blood. These receptors came from a young woman with Graves' hyperthyroidism.

At least ten counts were recorded for this clonotype. The J gene is TRBJ1-2, the V gene TRBV28; 11 positions agree with TRBD1. The CDR3 contains 15 residues. The V gene end was trimmed by 4 bases and the J gene end by 7 bases; junction bases not matched to a gene: 8. In germline, CDR1 is MDHEN, CDR2 SYDVKM. CDR3 in amino acids: CASSSQDRGRGGYTF. The CDR3 bases are TGTGCCAGCAGTTCGCAGGACAGGGGGCGCGGTGGCTACACCTTC.

This clonotype was seen repeatedly, ten times or more. The genes are TRBV4-1 and TRBJ2-1; the match to TRBD2 covers 8 bases. CDR3 length: 16 amino acids. V dropped 0 bases and J dropped 8; count of bases not matched to a gene: 9. Germline V gene data show CDR1 as MGHRA and CDR2 as YSYEKL. The CDR3 region has the DNA TGCGCCAGCAGCCAAGAATCAAGCGGGAGTTCCGATGAGCAGTTCTTC. It is translated as CASSQESSGSSDEQFF.

This clonotype showed up many times. The V call is TRBV30, the J call TRBJ2-7; 7 nucleotides align to TRBD1. This CDR3 is built from 11 residues. The V gene end was trimmed by 4 bases and the J gene end by 7 bases; junction bases not matched to a gene: 4. Germline loops: CDR1 GTSNPN, CDR2 SVGIG (reference sequence). CDR3 loop: CAWKGAWEQYF. The DNA of the CDR3 is TGTGCCTGGAAGGGGGCGTGGGAGCAGTACTTC.

This clonotype was found many times. The V call is TRBV20-1, the J call TRBJ2-1; D is tentatively TRBD1 or TRBD2 (6 bases each). V lost 4 bases and J 8 bases, leaving 24 bases between the germline ends. Germline CDR1 reads DFQATT; CDR2 reads SNEGSKA (reference sequence). The length of the CDR3 is 16 residues. CDR3 nucleotide sequence: TGCAGTGCTAACCACCTGCCCCGGGGGCGTGCGGATGAGCAGTTCTTC. It translates to CSANHLPRGRADEQFF.

This clonotype was found a few times. This chain uses TRBV20-1 with TRBJ2-1; the match to TRBD2 covers 8 bases. Germline V gives CDR1 DFQATT, CDR2 SNEGSKA (reference sequence). The CDR3 length is 14 residues. V gave up 4 bases and J gave up 6 bases; unmatched junction bases: 8. The DNA for the CDR3 is TGCAGTGCTACCAGCGGGAGATCGGGCAATGAGCAGTTCTTC. Translating gives CSATSGRSGNEQFF.

The sample holds one count of this clonotype. The chain uses TRBV12-3 or TRBV12-4 and TRBJ2-7, with D hard to call. Trimming stripped 2 bases from V and 6 bases from J, with 8 bases between. This CDR3 has 12 residues. CDR3 protein: CASSLTLSEQYF. The CDR3 DNA reads TGTGCCAGCAGTTTAACTTTAAGCGAGCAGTACTTC.

This clonotype was recorded at least ten times. This rearrangement joins TRBV24-1 to TRBJ2-3; the D is unclear. Trimming removed 1 base from V and 0 bases from J, with 10 bases in between. Looked up from germline, CDR1 is KGHDR and CDR2 is SFDVKD. CDR3 size: 16 residues. In DNA, the CDR3 is TGTGCCACCAGTGATTTCCGAGGATATAGCACAGATACGCAGTATTTT. Its protein is CATSDFRGYSTDTQYF.

V and J are TRBV20-1 and TRBJ1-2; D gene uncertain. The ends were cut back, 0 bases at V and 8 bases at J, with 7 bases in the middle. The germline V gene encodes CDR1 DFQATT and CDR2 SNEGSKA (reference sequence). This CDR3 spans 11 amino acids. The CDR3 coding sequence is TGCAGTGCTAGAGATCATAAGGGCTACACCTTC. This codes for CSARDHKGYTF.

V gene TRBV28 combines with J gene TRBJ2-7; TRBD2 matches 9 bases. V dropped 6 bases and J dropped 2; count of bases not matched to a gene: 8. Germline lookup yields CDR1 MDHEN and CDR2 SYDVKM. The CDR3 loop spans 15 amino acids. For the CDR3, the DNA is TGTGCCAGCAGACCTATCGGGACTAGCCCCTACGAGCAGTACTTC. Its protein is CASRPIGTSPYEQYF.